This is a list of T cell receptor beta chains from one sample in a study of cytomegalovirus exposure and HLA in healthy donors. The repertoire was sequenced with immunoSEQ multiplex PCR; TCRdb's copy has only in-frame clones and lacks some. The sample shows 120,000 to 150,000 clones, over 65% of them seen only once. The sample consisted of PBMCs. Receptors originate from a woman aged 25 to 39 in good health and CMV-seronegative. Both conserved end residues are part of each CDR3. Fields, in order: clone size, V gene, D gene, CDR3 length, J gene, CDR3 DNA, CDR3 protein. D genes are given only for firm matches. Some rows mark clone size as missing; the rest say once, few, many or name a class of expanded clone.

.,TRBV5-4,TRBD1,16,TRBJ1-1,TGTGCCAGCAGCCGGGGGCTGGGACAGGGGGACACTGAAGCTTTCTTT,CASSRGLGQGDTEAFF
.,TRBV5-5,.,14,TRBJ1-1,TGTGCCAGCAGCCCAAGACAGGAGAACACTGAAGCTTTCTTT,CASSPRQENTEAFF
few,TRBV6-4,TRBD2,19,TRBJ2-2,TGTGCCAGCAGTGACTCCGGGACTAGCGGGGGGGCCCACACCGGGGAGCTGTTTTTT,CASSDSGTSGGAHTGELFF
few,TRBV7-6,TRBD1,13,TRBJ1-1,TGTGCCAGCAGCCCCAGGGGGCCAACTGAAGCTTTCTTT,CASSPRGPTEAFF
.,TRBV4-2,TRBD1,15,TRBJ1-2,TGTGCCAGCAGCCAACCCGGACAGGGGAGCTATGGCTACACCTTC,CASSQPGQGSYGYTF
.,TRBV27,TRBD1,15,TRBJ2-3,TGTGCCAGCAACCCGGGACAGGGGTTCCCAGATACGCAGTATTTT,CASNPGQGFPDTQYF
few,TRBV9,TRBD1,16,TRBJ1-2,TGTGCCAGCAGCGTAGACATCGTACAGGGGGCAGGTGGCTACACCTTC,CASSVDIVQGAGGYTF
.,TRBV5-1,TRBD2,15,TRBJ2-2,TGCGCCAGCAGCTTGGATGCGGGAGCTGGCGGGGAGCTGTTTTTT,CASSLDAGAGGELFF
.,TRBV19,.,12,TRBJ1-1,TGTGCCAGTAGGCCTCAACAGGGAATGGCTTTCTTT,CASRPQQGMAFF
.,TRBV6-4,.,14,TRBJ1-2,TGTGCCGGCCTTTCTCCAAAGGGGTTCTATGGCTACACCTTC,CAGLSPKGFYGYTF
.,TRBV10-1,TRBD2,14,TRBJ2-7,TGCGCCAGCAGGGGCAGCGGGAGGGTTGTCGAGCAGTACTTC,CASRGSGRVVEQYF
.,TRBV18,.,13,TRBJ2-5,TGTGCCAGCTCACCTGGTATCGGAGAGACCCAGTACTTC,CASSPGIGETQYF
.,TRBV18,.,17,TRBJ2-1,TGTGCCGGATCTTTGACGGGTTTCGGGGACTCCTACAATGAGCAGTTCTTC,CAGSLTGFGDSYNEQFF
.,TRBV27,TRBD1,14,TRBJ2-1,TGTGCCAGCAGTCCGGGACAGGGAATGAGGGAGCAGTTCTTC,CASSPGQGMREQFF
.,TRBV18,.,17,TRBJ1-2,TGTGCCAGCTCACCAATGTCTCGGGTTGCGAATGACTATGGCTACACCTTC,CASSPMSRVANDYGYTF
.,TRBV10-3,TRBD1,15,TRBJ2-1,TGTGCCATCAGTGAAAGGACAGGGGGCTACAATGAGCAGTTCTTC,CAISERTGGYNEQFF
few,TRBV7-9,.,14,TRBJ1-1,TGTGCCAGCAGGGAACAGGAGATGAACACTGAAGCTTTCTTT,CASREQEMNTEAFF
.,TRBV6-1,TRBD1,18,TRBJ1-2,TGTGCCAGCAGTGGAATCCGGACCGGGACAGGGGCTCTTTATGGCTACACCTTC,CASSGIRTGTGALYGYTF
.,TRBV28,.,14,TRBJ2-5,TGTGCCAGCACCCCGTCGGGCGGGGTGGAGACCCAGTACTTC,CASTPSGGVETQYF
.,TRBV28,TRBD1,14,TRBJ1-5,TGTGCCAGCAGCCTTACAGGGGTAGAACAGCCCCAGCATTTT,CASSLTGVEQPQHF
.,TRBV30,.,15,TRBJ2-2,TGTGCCTGGATTATTTGGGGGGGGGCTTACGGGGAGCTGTTTTTT,CAWIIWGGAYGELFF
.,TRBV2,.,14,TRBJ1-5,TGTGCCAGCGCGACTAACGGGAGGGATCAGCCCCAGCATTTT,CASATNGRDQPQHF
.,TRBV5-1,.,17,TRBJ2-7,TGCGCCAGCAGCTTCGGCCATACTTCTGAACTAACCTACGAGCAGTACTTC,CASSFGHTSELTYEQYF
.,TRBV6-5,.,11,TRBJ1-2,TGTGCCAGCAGCTCGGGGAGGGGCTACACCTTC,CASSSGRGYTF
.,TRBV5-1,TRBD1,14,TRBJ2-3,TGCGCCAGCAGCTTGAGGGGGCGCACAGATACGCAGTATTTT,CASSLRGRTDTQYF
.,TRBV5-1,TRBD2,15,TRBJ2-1,TGCGCCAGCAGCTCGACTAGCTTCTCCTACAATGAGCAGTTCTTC,CASSSTSFSYNEQFF
.,TRBV7-3,.,14,TRBJ1-1,TGTGCCAGCAGCTCTCAGGGGAAAATTAGTGAAGCTTTCTTT,CASSSQGKISEAFF